Here is one TCR beta chain with its context. This clonotype was found many times. Its antigen remains unidentified. One base away there is no much larger clone; base qualities are not given. The data derive from a study of early T cells in non-severe SARS-CoV-2 infection (dated by TCRdb to the early 2020s). As for the study more broadly: Bulk RNA from unsorted whole blood was used for TCR sequencing, so alpha and beta chains could not be paired.

Here is what the overall study found, with its caveats: Matching against VDJdb was skewed toward anti-spike CD8 responses, likely underestimated virus-specific expansions, and missed private and CD4 specificities.

The germline V gene sets CDR1 to SGHTA and CDR2 to FQGNSA. V is pared back by 3 bases and J by 4 bases, with 9 bases lying between the germline termini. From the cysteine through the phenylalanine, the CDR3 covers 13 amino acids. The read is trimmed to its CDR3 DNA, 39 bases read in frame from base 1. A case-control design nested within a healthcare worker cohort in London, UK, was used, with weekly nasopharyngeal swab PCR tests and blood sampling performed. Healthcare workers were enrolled in the week of the UK lockdown, from 23 to 31 March 2020, and were followed every week for up to 16 weeks. The library relied on 5' RACE. Reads for this sample came from a NextSeq 500. To correct for sequencing error and PCR bias, the TCR library protocol tagged individual cDNA molecules with unique molecular identifiers. TCR alpha and beta chains were both sequenced, and the abundances of alpha and beta sequences in each sample were closely correlated with each other. Concerning the study's data processing: Decombinator V4 was used to annotate TCR sequences for V gene, J gene and CDR3. TCRs were defined as expanded if a significant change between any two time points was detected under a Poisson model with p below 0.0001. TCR abundances were normalised to the total number of TCRs sequenced per sample and expressed as counts per million. MAIT TCRs were defined by TRAV1-2 paired with TRAJ12, TRAJ20 or TRAJ33, and iNKT TCRs by TRAV10 paired with TRAJ18. VDJdb, accessed 1 November 2021, was searched for CMV, EBV and SARS-CoV-2 annotated TCRs, excluding TCRs annotated for multiple antigens. TCRdb reworked the public reads: Q25 trimming with fastp, MiXCR clone assembly, productive beta chains retained. Entries are consolidated by CDR3 protein sequence, retaining the most common genes and DNA. TCRdb, rather than the study authors, made the V and J calls. The sample profile shows around 30,000 distinct CDR3 sequences; around 6% of them were found once. The ten largest clones take up approximately 6.1% of the sample.

This sequence uses TRBV7-2 and TRBJ2-5; perhaps TRBD2 is the D gene, with 5 bases matching. This sequence was found in an adult who was a healthcare worker with PCR-confirmed SARS-CoV-2 infection or an uninfected control (not recorded which). Sequences were obtained from whole blood. This receptor has the CDR3 CASSFGSAETQYF. The nucleotide sequence is given as TGTGCCAGCAGCTTCGGTAGCGCAGAGACCCAGTACTTC. Full variable domain (CDR3 extended with the reference TRBV7-2 and TRBJ2-5 proteins): GAGVSQSPSNKVTEKGKDVELRCDPISGHTALYWYRQSLGQGLEFLIYFQGNSAPDKSGLPSDRFSAERTGGSVSTLTIQRTQQEDSAVYLCASSFGSAETQYFGPGTRLLVL.